This is a list of T cell receptor beta chains from one sample in a study of cytomegalovirus exposure and HLA in healthy donors. Assay used: immunoSEQ multiplex PCR; TCRdb lists only in-frame clones, some missing. The data show about 100,000 clones, with approximately 80% seen just once and 4% to 5% held by the top ten. The sequenced sample was PBMCs. These receptor sequences come from a male donor in good health and CMV-seronegative. The CDR3 runs from the conserved cysteine through the conserved F or W. The order of the fields is D gene, clone size, V gene, J gene, CDR3 DNA, CDR3 protein. A D gene is named only where the DNA matches it firmly. Clone size, where shown, is once, few, many, or a class for clones that have expanded.

TRBD2,once,TRBV2,TRBJ2-7,TGTGCCAGCACCCCTCCGGCGGGAGGGGGGCGCGAGCAGTACTTC,CASTPPAGGGREQYF
NA,NA,TRBV30,TRBJ2-7,TGTGCCTGGAGTATAGGAGGCTACGAGCAGTACTTC,CAWSIGGYEQYF
NA,NA,TRBV2,TRBJ1-1,TGTGCCAGCAGTGAAAAGATCCGGAGGGACACTGAAGCTTTCTTT,CASSEKIRRDTEAFF
TRBD2,NA,TRBV7-2,TRBJ2-5,TGTGCCAGCAGTCCGGGACTAGCGTTAGAGACCCAGTACTTC,CASSPGLALETQYF
TRBD2,NA,TRBV5-1,TRBJ2-7,TGCGCCAGCAGCTTGGAGTCTAGCGGGAAGGGCGAGCAGTACTTC,CASSLESSGKGEQYF
TRBD2,NA,TRBV11-2,TRBJ2-1,TGTGCCAGCAGCGGATTAGCGGGAGAGGTTCTTGAGCAGTTCTTC,CASSGLAGEVLEQFF
NA,NA,TRBV14,TRBJ2-3,TGTGCCAGCAGCCAAGACCTCACAGATACGCAGTATTTT,CASSQDLTDTQYF
TRBD1,once,TRBV6-5,TRBJ1-1,TGTGCCAGCAGTTATTCCCCGGGGACAGCGAACACTGAAGCTTTCTTT,CASSYSPGTANTEAFF
NA,NA,TRBV19,TRBJ1-1,TGTGCCAGTAGCCAAAGGGGGAGGGGAACGAACACTGAAGCTTTCTTT,CASSQRGRGTNTEAFF
TRBD2,NA,TRBV5-1,TRBJ2-7,TGCGCCAGCAGGGCGACTAGCGGCCTAAACTACGAGCAGTACTTC,CASRATSGLNYEQYF
NA,NA,TRBV2,TRBJ2-2,TGTGCCAGCAGTGAGATTGGAGCCGGGGAGCTGTTTTTT,CASSEIGAGELFF
TRBD1,NA,TRBV5-1,TRBJ1-1,TGCGCCAGCAGCCCTAACAGGGGTAACACTGAAGCTTTCTTT,CASSPNRGNTEAFF
NA,once,TRBV29-1,TRBJ1-6,TGCAGCGTGGGCGAAGATTCACCCCTCCACTTT,CSVGEDSPLHF
NA,few,TRBV28,TRBJ1-4,TGTGCCAGCAGTTTAGGACGGGGAGATAATGAAAAACTGTTTTTT,CASSLGRGDNEKLFF
TRBD2,NA,TRBV5-1,TRBJ2-3,TGCGCCAGCAGCTCCCGCGGGAGCGCAGATACGCAGTATTTT,CASSSRGSADTQYF
TRBD1,NA,TRBV5-1,TRBJ1-1,TGCGCCAGCAGCTCAAGGAGGCCGGGACAGTGGAACACTGAAGCTTTCTTT,CASSSRRPGQWNTEAFF
TRBD2,NA,TRBV28,TRBJ2-1,TGTGCCAGCAGTTACGGGACTAGCGGGCACAATGAGCAGTTCTTC,CASSYGTSGHNEQFF
NA,NA,TRBV19,TRBJ1-1,TGTGCCACCAGCGAAGGGGAAGGCACTGAAGCTTTCTTT,CATSEGEGTEAFF
NA,few,TRBV6-1,TRBJ2-7,TGTGCCAGCAGTGACTACGAGCAGTACTTC,CASSDYEQYF
TRBD2,once,TRBV7-8,TRBJ2-7,TGTGCCAGCAGCCCCTTTAGCGGGAGGTTCGGCGAGCAGTACTTC,CASSPFSGRFGEQYF
NA,NA,TRBV19,TRBJ2-1,TGTGCCAGTAGTATTTTTGCTAGCCCTTTGGAGCAGTTCTTC,CASSIFASPLEQFF
TRBD2,NA,TRBV18,TRBJ2-1,TGTGCCAGCTCACCCTCCGCGACTAGCACAAACAATGAGCAGTTCTTC,CASSPSATSTNNEQFF
NA,NA,TRBV19,TRBJ2-3,TGTGCCAGTAGTACCATAACAGGTCTCCTCGCAGATACGCAGTATTTT,CASSTITGLLADTQYF
NA,NA,TRBV21-1,TRBJ2-3,TGTGCCAGCAGCAAAGACTGGTTTCACAGGGCTAGCACAGATACGCAGTATTTT,CASSKDWFHRASTDTQYF
TRBD1,NA,TRBV5-4,TRBJ2-3,TGTGCCAGCAGCACACAGGGGGTAGATACGCAGTATTTT,CASSTQGVDTQYF
NA,NA,TRBV12-1,TRBJ2-7,TGTGCCAGCAGCTTTCGACTATCCTACGAGCAGTACTTC,CASSFRLSYEQYF
NA,NA,TRBV27,TRBJ2-7,TGTGCCAGCAGTTTTAAGGGCTACAGGGGAGGCCTGTGGGAGCAGTACTTC,CASSFKGYRGGLWEQYF
TRBD2,NA,TRBV5-1,TRBJ2-1,TGCGCCAGCAAAGTCACTAGCGGGAGCTCCTACAATGAGCAGTTCTTC,CASKVTSGSSYNEQFF
NA,NA,TRBV19,TRBJ1-5,TGTGCCAGTAGGGACAGTTCCCCCCGTAGCAATCAGCCCCAGCATTTT,CASRDSSPRSNQPQHF
NA,NA,TRBV5-1,TRBJ2-6,TGCGCCAGCAGCTTGACCCCTCTAGGTTCTGGGGCCAACGTCCTGACTTTC,CASSLTPLGSGANVLTF
TRBD1,few,TRBV10-2,TRBJ1-2,TGCGCCAGCAGGCCGGGACAGGGGGCTAATGGCTACACCTTC,CASRPGQGANGYTF
TRBD2,NA,TRBV6-4,TRBJ2-3,TGTGCCAGCAGTAGGAGGCTAGCGGGAGATGGAACAGATACGCAGTATTTT,CASSRRLAGDGTDTQYF
NA,NA,TRBV28,TRBJ2-7,TGTGCCAGCAGATCATCCACTTACGAGCAGTACTTC,CASRSSTYEQYF
TRBD2,NA,TRBV7-9,TRBJ2-1,TGTGCCAGCAGCTCAATAGCGGGAGTAGTCAATGAGCAGTTCTTC,CASSSIAGVVNEQFF
NA,NA,TRBV27,TRBJ1-1,TGTGCCAGCAGTGTAATATACGGCGGGCCGAACACTGAAGCTTTCTTT,CASSVIYGGPNTEAFF
NA,NA,TRBV19,TRBJ2-1,TGTGCCAGTAGTATAGATCGCACTCTTCTAAGCTCCTACAATGAGCAGTTCTTC,CASSIDRTLLSSYNEQFF
NA,NA,TRBV30,TRBJ2-1,TGTGCCTGGTCCCCGACCGGGAATGAGCAGTTCTTC,CAWSPTGNEQFF
NA,NA,TRBV2,TRBJ2-7,TGTGCCAGCCGGGACTCCTCCTACGAGCAGTACTTC,CASRDSSYEQYF
TRBD2,NA,TRBV5-4,TRBJ2-5,TGTGCCAGCAGCTTGGCGGCGGGAGCCCGCCAAGAGACCCAGTACTTC,CASSLAAGARQETQYF
TRBD1,few,TRBV10-3,TRBJ1-5,TGTGCCATCAGTGATCCGGGGAAGGACAGGAACCAGCATTTT,CAISDPGKDRNQHF
TRBD2,NA,TRBV19,TRBJ2-1,TGTGCCAGTAGTCCACGGGAGGGCAGTAGGATATTCAGATCCTACAATGAGCAGTTCTTC,CASSPREGSRIFRSYNEQFF
NA,many,TRBV6-1,TRBJ1-4,TGTGCCAGCAGGCCCACAGGGTCCCCTAACGAAAAACTGTTTTTT,CASRPTGSPNEKLFF
TRBD1,NA,TRBV7-2,TRBJ2-1,TGTGCCAGCAGCTTAGTAGGGACAGGGTCCTACAATGAGCAGTTCTTC,CASSLVGTGSYNEQFF
NA,NA,TRBV7-8,TRBJ1-2,TGTGCCAGCAGCTTAGGAGGAACTTGGCCATATGGCTACACCTTC,CASSLGGTWPYGYTF
TRBD2,NA,TRBV6-5,TRBJ2-1,TGTGCCAGCAGTTACGCGGGAGGGCCATACAATGAGCAGTTCTTC,CASSYAGGPYNEQFF
TRBD2,NA,TRBV7-2,TRBJ2-5,TGTGCCAGCAGCTTAGTTAGGTCTAGCGGGTTCCAAGAGACCCAGTACTTC,CASSLVRSSGFQETQYF
NA,NA,TRBV7-7,TRBJ2-7,TGTGCCAGCAGCTTAGGCGACATCTACGAGCAGTACTTC,CASSLGDIYEQYF
NA,NA,TRBV28,TRBJ1-5,TGTGCCAGCAGTCCCGAATGGGGGCAGAATCAGCCCCAGCATTTT,CASSPEWGQNQPQHF
NA,NA,TRBV12-5,TRBJ1-2,TGTGCTAGTGTTGCGGACTTCAGGTGGGGCTACACCTTC,CASVADFRWGYTF
TRBD1,NA,TRBV7-8,TRBJ1-2,TGTGCCAGCAGCAGGGACAGGGGTCAATATGGCTACACCTTC,CASSRDRGQYGYTF
NA,NA,TRBV5-1,TRBJ2-1,TGCGCCAGCAGATCCCGGGAAGGGTCCGGATCCTACAATGAGCAGTTCTTC,CASRSREGSGSYNEQFF
TRBD1,NA,TRBV6-5,TRBJ1-2,TGTGCCAGCAAAAAACAGGGGTGGGACTATGGCTACACCTTC,CASKKQGWDYGYTF